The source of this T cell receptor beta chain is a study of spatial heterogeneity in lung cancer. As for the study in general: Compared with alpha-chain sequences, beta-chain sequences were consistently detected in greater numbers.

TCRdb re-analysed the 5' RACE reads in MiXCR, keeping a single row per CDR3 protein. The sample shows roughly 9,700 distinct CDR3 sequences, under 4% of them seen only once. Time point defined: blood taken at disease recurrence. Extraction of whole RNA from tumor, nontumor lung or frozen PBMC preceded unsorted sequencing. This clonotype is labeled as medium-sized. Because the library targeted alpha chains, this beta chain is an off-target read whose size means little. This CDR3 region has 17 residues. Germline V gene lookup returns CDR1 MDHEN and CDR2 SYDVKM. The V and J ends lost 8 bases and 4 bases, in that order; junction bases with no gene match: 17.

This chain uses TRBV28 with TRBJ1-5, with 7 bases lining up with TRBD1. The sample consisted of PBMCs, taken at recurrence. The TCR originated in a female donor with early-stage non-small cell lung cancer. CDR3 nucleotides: TGTGCCAGCCTAACGGAGGGGGCGCGAGGGGAAAATCAGCCCCAGCATTTT. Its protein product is CASLTEGARGENQPQHF. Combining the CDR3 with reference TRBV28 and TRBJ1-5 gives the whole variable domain DVKVTQSSRYLVKRTGEKVFLECVQDMDHENMFWYRQDPGLGLRLIYFSYDVKMKEKGDIPEGYSVSREKKERFSLILESASTNQTSMYLCASLTEGARGENQPQHFGDGTRLSIL.